This record concerns one T cell receptor beta chain sequence. Its target is not known. V lost 4 bases and J 10 bases, leaving 19 bases between the germline ends. The germline CDR1 and CDR2 sequences are MNHNS and SASEGT. The CDR3 covers 14 residues. This sample was taken from a study of T cell repertoires in cytomegalovirus infection. Turning to the study itself: Public signatures in TCR beta pointed to CMV infection and matching HLA type.

Study outcomes and limitations: Carriers of CMV and the relevant HLA type were discriminated by public TCR beta frequency. Dominating the ex vivo response were HLA-C-restricted CMV-specific TCR beta clonotypes.

TCRdb analysed the reads with MiXCR anew, one entry per CDR3 protein. The sample lists about 740,000 distinct CDR3 sequences, roughly a third occurring once. Sequenced material: PBMCs. The TCR originated in a human donor in good health (CMV status not recorded). Some clones in this sample may be carry-over from other donors' samples. The rearrangement joins TRBV6-1 to TRBJ1-1; D possibly corresponds to TRBD1 (5 bases). As DNA, the CDR3 is TGTGCCAGCAGTGTGTTTGGCCAGGGAGTAGGAGCTTTCTTT. This sequence encodes CASSVFGQGVGAFF.